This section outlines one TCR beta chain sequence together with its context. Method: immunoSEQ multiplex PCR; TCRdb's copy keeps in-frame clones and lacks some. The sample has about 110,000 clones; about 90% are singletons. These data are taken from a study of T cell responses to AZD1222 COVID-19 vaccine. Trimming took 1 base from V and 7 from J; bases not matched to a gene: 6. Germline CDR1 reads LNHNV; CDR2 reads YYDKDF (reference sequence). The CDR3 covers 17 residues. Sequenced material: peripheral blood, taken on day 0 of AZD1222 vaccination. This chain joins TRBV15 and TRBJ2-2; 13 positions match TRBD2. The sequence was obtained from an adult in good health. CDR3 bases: TGTGCCACCAGCAGAGGGGGACTAGCGGGGCTTGTCGGGGAGCTGTTTTTT. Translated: CATSRGGLAGLVGELFF.